This T cell receptor beta chain originates from a study of T cell responses to AZD1222 COVID-19 vaccine. The data were produced by immunoSEQ multiplex PCR, yet TCRdb's version contains in-frame clones alone and is incomplete. The profile shows about 190,000 clones, 80% to 90% of them singletons. Study-wide findings and caveats: Baseline seropositivity occurred in only a handful of AZD1222 recipients. Reports say nearly half of spike-specific TCRs go after unmutated variant regions. Donors skewed white British and female; clonal diversity was possibly underestimated.

The CDR3 spans 14 residues. Germline CDR1 reads SGDLS; CDR2 reads YYNGEE. About this clone itself: The antigen is unknown. A read error may produce the germline difference seen at one junction end.

J is TRBJ2-7 and V is TRBV9; 7 bases are shared with TRBD2. This specimen was peripheral blood, taken on day 0 of AZD1222 vaccination. This clonotype was sampled from an adult in good health. CDR3: CASSGGGTPSTLDF. CDR3 coding DNA: TGTGCCAGCAGTGGGGGAGGGACCCCGTCCACGCTGGACTTC.